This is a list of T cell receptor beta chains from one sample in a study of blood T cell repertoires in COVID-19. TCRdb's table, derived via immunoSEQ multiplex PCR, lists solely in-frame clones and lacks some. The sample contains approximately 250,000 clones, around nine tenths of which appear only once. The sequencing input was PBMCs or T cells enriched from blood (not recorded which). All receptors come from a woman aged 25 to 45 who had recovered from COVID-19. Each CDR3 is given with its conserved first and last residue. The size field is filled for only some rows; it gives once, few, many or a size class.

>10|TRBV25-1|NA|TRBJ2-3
CASSANTQYF
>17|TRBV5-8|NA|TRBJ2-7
CASSLSPGLAISPEQYF
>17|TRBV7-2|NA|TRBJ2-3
CASSLGVQQSFRGTQYF
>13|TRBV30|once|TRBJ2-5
CAWETSGSKTQYF
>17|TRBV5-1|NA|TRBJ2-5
CASSLALGTGRRETQYF
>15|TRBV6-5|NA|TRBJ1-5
CASSYDFYSNQPQHF
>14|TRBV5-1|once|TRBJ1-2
CASSPQGSDYGYTF
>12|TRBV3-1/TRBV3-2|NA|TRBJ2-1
CASSQGVGDSFF
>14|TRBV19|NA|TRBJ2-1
CASSYRGQGNEQFF
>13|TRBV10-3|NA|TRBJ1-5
CAITRDSGQPQHF
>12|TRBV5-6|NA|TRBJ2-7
CASSLWSSEQYF
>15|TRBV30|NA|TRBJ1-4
CAWSVPRGLNEKLFF
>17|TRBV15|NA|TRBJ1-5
CATNPTRQLVGNQPQHF
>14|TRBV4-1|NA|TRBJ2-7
CASSPLYRENEQYF
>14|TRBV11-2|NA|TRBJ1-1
CASSSYRDRTEAFF
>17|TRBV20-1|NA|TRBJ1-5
CSASSAGQGFRNQPQHF
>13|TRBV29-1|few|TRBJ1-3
CSVKGGLSNTIYF
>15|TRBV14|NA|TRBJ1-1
CASSLSGNLNTEAFF
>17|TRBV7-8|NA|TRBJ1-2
CASSLVSGQVLLYGYTF
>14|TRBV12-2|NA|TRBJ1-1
CASRLISPNTEAFF
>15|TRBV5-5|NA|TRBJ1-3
CASSTLRGGGNTIYF
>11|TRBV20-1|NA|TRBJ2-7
CSGAGSYEQYF
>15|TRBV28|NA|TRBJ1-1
CAIIQTDPQNTEAFF
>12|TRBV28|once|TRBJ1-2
CAIRAGDYGYTF
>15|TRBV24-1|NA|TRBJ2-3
CATSDLVGGTDTQYF
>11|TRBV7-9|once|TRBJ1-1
CASSQNTEAFF
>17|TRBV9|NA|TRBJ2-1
CASSVVGASGTYNEQFF
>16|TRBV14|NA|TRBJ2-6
CASSRIRGTGANVLTF
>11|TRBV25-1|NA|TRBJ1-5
CASSANQPQHF
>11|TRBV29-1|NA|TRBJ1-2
CSATGVYGYTF
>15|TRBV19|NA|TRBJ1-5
CASRNGWQGNQPQHF
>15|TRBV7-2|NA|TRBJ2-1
CASSTGTSSYNEQFF
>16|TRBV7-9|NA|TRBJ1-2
CASSPGGTQGSYGYTF
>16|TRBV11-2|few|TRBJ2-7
CASSRLAGATSYEQYF
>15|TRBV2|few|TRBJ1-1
CASRHGGGQNTEAFF
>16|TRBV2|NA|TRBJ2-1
CASIPSGAGEGNEQFF
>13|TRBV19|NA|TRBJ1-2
CASSGQVLGGYTF
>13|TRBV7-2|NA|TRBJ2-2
CASSLSRTGELFF
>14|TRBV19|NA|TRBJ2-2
CASKASENTGELFF
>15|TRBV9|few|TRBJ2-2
CASSLQGATPGELFF
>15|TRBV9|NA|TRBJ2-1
CASSPRTSTYNEQFF
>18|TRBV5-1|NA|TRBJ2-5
CASSLRTSGGTYQETQYF
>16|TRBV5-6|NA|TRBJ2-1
CASSAGPSGGPGNQFF
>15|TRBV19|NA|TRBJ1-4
CASADGSSGNEKLFF
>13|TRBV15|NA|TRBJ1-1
CATSREGSTEAFF
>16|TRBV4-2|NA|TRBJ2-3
CASSPWTSGSTDTQYF
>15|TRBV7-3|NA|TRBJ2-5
CASSAGLAVQETQYF
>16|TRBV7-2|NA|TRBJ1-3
CASSLMGRPSGNTIYF
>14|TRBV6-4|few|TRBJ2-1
CASSDRTGINEQFF
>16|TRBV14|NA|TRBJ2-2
CASSQFSGNPTGELFF
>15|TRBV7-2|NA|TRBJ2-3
CASSWSGDSTDTQYF
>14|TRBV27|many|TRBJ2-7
CASSLSWATYEQYF
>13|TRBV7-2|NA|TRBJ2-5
CASSLTGKETQYF